The next 32 T cell receptor beta chains were all read from a single sample in a study of cytomegalovirus exposure and HLA in healthy donors. The PCR ran on 60 Vbeta and 13 Jbeta primers. Method: immunoSEQ multiplex PCR; TCRdb's copy keeps in-frame clones and lacks some. The sample records 160,000 or so clones, over 70% being singletons. The sample was PBMCs. Receptors originate from a woman younger than 35 in good health and CMV-seronegative.

This clone appeared once. The rearrangement uses TRBV11-2 and TRBJ2-2, with 8 bases lining up with TRBD1. The CDR3 covers 17 residues. Germline trimming cut 5 bases from V and 5 bases from J; bases unmatched to any gene: 13. Germline V gene data show CDR1 as SGHAT and CDR2 as FQNNGV. The CDR3, as DNA: TGTGCCAGCAGCCTAAACCTGGACAGGGCGAGAACCGGGGAGCTGTTTTTT. Translation gives CASSLNLDRARTGELFF.

The V gene is TRBV23-1, the J gene TRBJ2-7; TRBD2 aligns across 7 bases. TRBV23-1 is placed among ORFs of uncertain function. This CDR3 spans 16 amino acids. The J segment lost 4 bases and the V segment lost 0 bases, leaving 9 bases of the junction unmatched. The chain's CDR3 is CASSQSPSGEFYEQYF. CDR3 bases: TGCGCCAGCAGTCAATCTCCTAGCGGTGAATTTTACGAGCAGTACTTC.

This sequence joins TRBV19 and TRBJ1-4; 7 bases are shared with TRBD1. Germline CDR1 is LNHDA and CDR2 is SQIVND (reference sequence). The junction had 10 bases not matched to a gene; V was cut back by 11 bases and J by 7 bases. This CDR3 is built from 13 residues. This CDR3 is CAGRKGGSEKLFF. As DNA, the CDR3 is TGTGCCGGGCGGAAAGGGGGCAGTGAAAAACTGTTTTTT.

The chain combines TRBV5-8 with TRBJ1-2; TRBD1 might be the D (5 bases). Germline V gene sequence: CDR1 SGHTS, CDR2 YDEGEE. This CDR3 has 17 residues. V lost 2 bases, J lost 2 bases, and 19 bases lay in between. The chain's CDR3 is CASSLSRDSRWNYGYTF. The CDR3 DNA sequence: TGTGCCAGCAGCTTAAGTCGGGACTCAAGATGGAACTATGGCTACACCTTC. The complete variable domain, with remaining parts taken from reference TRBV5-8 and TRBJ1-2, reads EAGVTQSPTHLIKTRGQQATLRCSPISGHTSVYWYQQALGLGLQFLLWYDEGEERNRGNFPPRFSGRQFPNYSSELNVNALELEDSALYLCASSLSRDSRWNYGYTFGSGTRLTVV.

About this clone itself: This CDR3 is also generated by other DNA sequences in the sample. The gene calls are TRBV5-1 and TRBJ2-6; maybe TRBD1 (6 bases). Trimming took off 4 bases at V and 2 bases at J, with 10 bases between the two ends. Germline V gives CDR1 SGHRS, CDR2 YFSETQ. This CDR3 is built from 15 residues. The CDR3, as DNA: TGCGCCAGCAGCGTACAGGGAGCTGGGGCCAACGTCCTGACTTTC. It encodes CASSVQGAGANVLTF.

This sequence joins TRBV4-2 and TRBJ2-5; D is perhaps TRBD2 (6 bases). The CDR3 loop spans 13 amino acids. The germline V gene encodes CDR1 LGHNA and CDR2 YNFKEQ. V was shortened by 4 bases and J by 6 bases, with 12 bases between the two germline ends. The CDR3 region is CASSPRGLQTQYF. For the CDR3, the DNA is TGTGCCAGCAGCCCCCGGGGGTTGCAGACCCAGTACTTC.

This sequence joins TRBV10-3 and TRBJ2-1; D is perhaps TRBD2 (5 bases). Germline V gene data show CDR1 as ENHRY and CDR2 as SYGVKD. The CDR3 loop spans 14 amino acids. V shed 2 bases and J shed 8 bases, with 13 bases lying between them. The CDR3 coding sequence is TGTGCCATCAGTGAGAGTCTAGCCGGGGATGAGCAGTTCTTC. Translation gives CAISESLAGDEQFF.

This chain links TRBV29-1 with TRBJ2-5; TRBD1 aligns across 10 bases. The CDR3 is 15 residues long. Trimming cost V 7 bases and J 7 bases; bases outside gene matches: 15. Germline CDR1 reads SQVTM; CDR2 reads ANQGSEA. The CDR3 coding sequence is TGCAGCGCTGAGCCGGGACAGGGGCGAAAGGGGACCCAGTACTTC. The encoded protein is CSAEPGQGRKGTQYF.

V is TRBV7-5 and J is TRBJ1-4; the D call TRBD1 from the table was never checked on the DNA. TRBV7-5 is a known pseudogene. This CDR3 comprises 17 residues. The CDR3 loop reads CVRSLRDGQTTNEKLFF. In DNA form, the CDR3 reads TGTGTCAGAAGCTTACGTGACGGACAGACGACTAATGAAAAACTGTTTTTT.

Regarding this clone: Compared with germline, one end of the junction differs, possibly owing to a read error. J is TRBJ2-6 and V is TRBV5-1; weak D call: TRBD1 (6 bases). The CDR3 contains 15 residues. Germline assignment: CDR1 SGHRS and CDR2 YFSETQ. The CDR3 region is CASSSGASGANGLTF. CDR3 in DNA: TGCGCCAGCTCCTCAGGCGCTTCAGGGGCCAACGGCCTGACTTTC.

The V call is TRBV28, the J call TRBJ2-1, with D possibly matching TRBD1 (6 bases). Germline V lookup: CDR1 MDHEN, CDR2 SYDVKM. V lost 2 bases and J lost 8, with 10 bases in between. The CDR3 spans 13 residues. This CDR3 is CASSLQGWDEQFF. The CDR3 DNA is TGTGCCAGCAGTTTACAGGGGTGGGATGAGCAGTTCTTC.

The chain employs TRBV6-1 and TRBJ1-2; the match to TRBD1 covers 7 bases. Trimming took 1 base from V and 4 from J; bases not matched to a gene: 3. The CDR3 runs to 14 residues. Germline-derived CDR1 and CDR2 are MNHNS and SASEGT. CDR3: CASSEGGQIYGYTF. For the CDR3, the DNA is TGTGCCAGCAGTGAAGGGGGACAGATCTATGGCTACACCTTC.

The chain couples TRBV5-1 to TRBJ1-1; TRBD1 agrees at 7 bases. The CDR3 has 16 residues. J was trimmed by 4 bases and V by 1 base; bases with no gene match: 10. In germline, CDR1 is SGHRS, CDR2 YFSETQ. In DNA, the CDR3 is TGCGCCAGCAGCTTGTTTGGTTTGGCAGGGGGCACTGAAGCTTTCTTT. Its translation is CASSLFGLAGGTEAFF.

The rearrangement links TRBV10-3 to TRBJ2-3; TRBD2 aligns across 11 bases. This CDR3 contains 15 residues. The germline gives CDR1 ENHRY, CDR2 SYGVKD. The junction had 5 bases not matched to a gene; V was cut back by 6 bases and J by 3 bases. Here the CDR3 DNA reads TGTGCCATCAGCCATAGCGGGGGGGCGACAGATACGCAGTATTTT. It encodes CAISHSGGATDTQYF.

The CDR3 DNA reads TGTGCCAGCAGCCAAAGGTCTAGCCTGGATACGCAGTATTTT. Encoded protein: CASSQRSSLDTQYF. The rearrangement uses TRBV7-3 and TRBJ2-3; TRBD2 is a possible D gene (5 bases). V lost 5 bases to trimming and J lost 6 bases, with 15 bases between them. The CDR3 sequence is 14 residues long. Germline CDR1 reads SGHTA; CDR2 reads FQGTGA. Full variable domain (missing parts from reference TRBV7-3 and TRBJ2-3): GAGVSQTPSNKVTEKGKYVELRCDPISGHTALYWYRQSLGQGPEFLIYFQGTGAADDSGLPNDRFFAVRPEGSVSTLKIQRTERGDSAVYLCASSQRSSLDTQYFGPGTRLTVL.

The rearrangement joins TRBV28 to TRBJ1-2; unclear D gene. The germline V gene encodes CDR1 MDHEN and CDR2 SYDVKM. The CDR3 length is 14 residues. V was cut by 3 bases and J by 5 bases, with 13 bases left in between. This CDR3 reads CASSFGSGIYGYTF. The CDR3 DNA sequence: TGTGCCAGCAGTTTCGGAAGCGGGATATATGGCTACACCTTC.

The chain joins TRBV4-2 to TRBJ2-7; 9 bases match TRBD1. Germline V gene lookup returns CDR1 LGHNA and CDR2 YNFKEQ. The CDR3 spans 14 residues. After removal of 8 bases from V and 1 base from J, the junction contained 6 bases not matched to a gene. DNA of the CDR3: TGTGCCAGCGTCCCGGGACAGGGATCCTACGAGCAGTACTTC. Its translation: CASVPGQGSYEQYF.

This chain links TRBV19 with TRBJ1-5; D is undetermined. Germline V gene lookup returns CDR1 LNHDA and CDR2 SQIVND (reference sequence). V was shortened by 6 bases and J by 6 bases, with 9 bases between the two germline ends. The length of the CDR3 is 12 residues. As DNA, the CDR3 is TGTGCCAGTAGGTCCCTGGCTCAGCCCCAGCATTTT. Translating it yields CASRSLAQPQHF.

The chain links TRBV19 to TRBJ2-1; weak D call: TRBD1 (6 bases). CDR3 size: 15 residues. V lost 7 bases and J lost 2, with 15 bases in between. Germline V lookup: CDR1 LNHDA, CDR2 SQIVND (reference sequence). The CDR3 loop is CASTLGAGPYNEQFF. DNA for the CDR3: TGTGCCAGTACCCTGGGGGCAGGCCCCTACAATGAGCAGTTCTTC.

The rearrangement uses TRBV11-3 and TRBJ2-1, with D unresolved. The CDR3 runs to 14 residues. In germline, CDR1 is SGHNT, CDR2 YENEEA. The V end lost 4 bases, the J end lost 6 bases, and 13 bases lay between the germline ends. The CDR3 loop is CASSSHRGSNEQFF. In DNA, the CDR3 is TGTGCCAGCAGCTCACATCGCGGCTCCAATGAGCAGTTCTTC.

The chain recombines TRBV6-5 with TRBJ1-2; the D gene is possibly TRBD1 (5 bases). CDR1 is MNHEY and CDR2 is SVGAGI in the germline V gene. The CDR3 length is 16 residues. Trimming left V 4 bases short and J 5 bases short, with 20 bases between. The CDR3 DNA is TGTGCCAGCAGTTCCGGAGCTCCGGGGGTCGGTTATGGCTACACCTTC. It translates to CASSSGAPGVGYGYTF.

V usage is TRBV28 and J usage is TRBJ2-2; 10 nucleotides line up with TRBD2. Germline CDR1 MDHEN, CDR2 SYDVKM. The CDR3 is 15 residues long. V shed 6 bases and J 1 base; nucleotides not matched to a gene: 2. The CDR3 region has the DNA TGTGCCAGCAGGACTAGCGGGTTGAACACCGGGGAGCTGTTTTTT. It translates to CASRTSGLNTGELFF.

The J gene is TRBJ1-2, the V gene TRBV6-1; D remains unclear. Per germline, CDR1 MNHNS and CDR2 SASEGT. The CDR3 consists of 16 residues. Trimming stripped 4 bases from V and 4 bases from J, with 19 bases between. In DNA, the CDR3 is TGTGCCAGCAGTGGAGGTTTGTCAGCCACATTCTATGGCTACACCTTC. Translating it yields CASSGGLSATFYGYTF.

This clone is a singleton in its sample. The rearrangement joins TRBV2 to TRBJ2-1, with 12 bases aligning to TRBD2. CDR1 and CDR2 from the germline V gene are SNHLY and FYNNEI. The CDR3 runs to 15 residues. The trim removed 6 bases at V and 4 bases at J, leaving 4 bases unmatched. CDR3 nucleotides: TGTGCCAGCAGAGGACTAGCGGGGACATACAATGAGCAGTTCTTC. Amino acids: CASRGLAGTYNEQFF.

This clone was observed once. The chain combines TRBV5-4 with TRBJ1-2; 9 positions match TRBD1. The CDR3 extends over 15 amino acids. Germline CDR1 and CDR2: SGHNT and YYREEE (reference sequence). The trim removed 3 bases at V and 8 bases at J, leaving 11 bases unmatched. The CDR3 reads CASSWRGTGKLGYTF. For the CDR3, the DNA is TGTGCCAGCAGCTGGCGAGGGACAGGGAAGCTGGGCTACACCTTC.

The chain recombines TRBV7-9 with TRBJ1-2; TRBD1 is a possible D gene (5 bases). Germline V CDR1 and CDR2: SEHNR, FQNEAQ (reference sequence). The V end lost 1 base, the J end lost 2 bases, and 8 bases lay between the germline ends. There are 14 residues in the CDR3. The DNA of the CDR3 is TGTGCCAGCAGCTTAGGGAAGGGGAACTATGGCTACACCTTC. The encoded protein is CASSLGKGNYGYTF. Supplemented by reference TRBV7-9 and TRBJ1-2, the full variable domain reads DTGVSQNPRHKITKRGQNVTFRCDPISEHNRLYWYRQTLGQGPEFLTYFQNEAQLEKSRLLSDRFSAERPKGSFSTLEIQRTEQGDSAMYLCASSLGKGNYGYTFGSGTRLTVV.

DNA for the CDR3: TGTGCCAGCAGCGCGCAGGGAAGCACAGATACGCAGTATTTT. This translates into CASSAQGSTDTQYF. The gene calls are TRBV9 and TRBJ2-3; D is perhaps TRBD1 (5 bases). V shed 3 bases and J shed 0 bases, with 8 bases lying between them. This CDR3 comprises 14 residues. The germline V gene encodes CDR1 SGDLS and CDR2 YYNGEE.

The chain has TRBV10-3 and TRBJ1-2; D remains ambiguous. CDR1 is ENHRY and CDR2 is SYGVKD in the germline V gene. There are 14 residues in the CDR3. V gave up 0 bases and J gave up 2 bases, with 7 bases separating them. The CDR3 nucleotides are TGTGCCATCAGTGAGTCGTCGGGGAACTATGGCTACACCTTC. Amino acid sequence: CAISESSGNYGYTF.

The chain is built from TRBV5-1 and TRBJ2-1; the D gene is possibly TRBD2 (5 bases). This CDR3 contains 15 residues. V lost 0 bases and J lost 2, with 9 bases in between. Looked up from germline, CDR1 is SGHRS and CDR2 is YFSETQ. The CDR3 DNA follows: TGCGCCAGCAGCTTGGGAGGAGGTGCCTACAATGAGCAGTTCTTC. As protein: CASSLGGGAYNEQFF. The entire variable domain, with the rest obtained from reference TRBV5-1 and TRBJ2-1, is as follows: KAGVTQTPRYLIKTRGQQVTLSCSPISGHRSVSWYQQTPGQGLQFLFEYFSETQRNKGNFPGRFSGRQFSNSRSEMNVSTLELGDSALYLCASSLGGGAYNEQFFGPGTRLTVL.

The chain combines TRBV7-9 with TRBJ1-1; the match to TRBD1 covers 9 bases. The CDR3 runs 17 residues. In germline, CDR1 is SEHNR, CDR2 FQNEAQ (reference sequence). The junction had 14 bases not matched to a gene; V was cut back by 5 bases and J by 4 bases. CDR3 in DNA: TGTGCCAGCAGCGATTGGGGGACAGGGACAATAGGCACTGAAGCTTTCTTT. Amino acid sequence: CASSDWGTGTIGTEAFF.

This rearrangement joins TRBV28 to TRBJ1-2, with D possibly TRBD1 on 5 matching bases. V was shortened by 10 bases and J by 1 base, with 16 bases between the two germline ends. Germline V gene data show CDR1 as MDHEN and CDR2 as SYDVKM. This CDR3 comprises 14 residues. The CDR3 spells CATQGGGVNYGYTF. DNA for the CDR3: TGTGCCACCCAGGGTGGCGGGGTTAACTATGGCTACACCTTC.

The V call is TRBV6-5, the J call TRBJ1-6; a possible D gene is TRBD1 (6 bases). There are 16 residues in the CDR3. The germline V and J ends were trimmed by 3 bases and 7 bases, with 16 bases remaining between them. Looked up from germline, CDR1 is MNHEY and CDR2 is SVGAGI. This CDR3 reads CASSYPRGGENSPLHF. The CDR3 bases are TGTGCCAGCAGTTATCCCAGGGGTGGTGAGAATTCACCCCTCCACTTT.